This is a list of T cell receptor beta chains from one sample in a study of blood T cells in healthy people across ages. MiXCR, applied by TCRdb to the 5' RACE reads, yields one record per CDR3 protein. The data hold 1.5 million to 2 million distinct CDR3 sequences, with 28% observed a single time. Source material: blood. The receptors here all came from a young woman in good health. Both conserved end residues are part of each CDR3. Fields, in order: D gene, V gene, J gene, clone size, CDR3 DNA, CDR3 protein. The D gene is left open where the match is weak. Some rows mark clone size as missing; the rest say once, few, many or name a class of expanded clone.

TRBD2	TRBV6-2/TRBV6-3	TRBJ2-5	once	TGTGCCAGCAGCCGACCGACTAGCGGAACTGGGAGTGAGCAGTACTTC	CASSRPTSGTGSEQYF
NA	TRBV29-1	TRBJ2-7	many	TGCAGCGTTGATGCGGGCGGATACGAGCAGTACTTC	CSVDAGGYEQYF
NA	TRBV5-1	TRBJ2-2	NA	TGCGCCAGCAGCCTACGGTTCACGGACACCGGGGAGCTGTTTTTT	CASSLRFTDTGELFF
NA	TRBV5-1	TRBJ2-1	NA	TGCGCCAGCAGCTTGTGGCAGCAGAGCGATGAGCAGTTCTTC	CASSLWQQSDEQFF
TRBD2	TRBV6-5	TRBJ2-7	NA	TGTGCCAGCAGTTACACCGGGACTAGCGTCGAGCAGTACTTC	CASSYTGTSVEQYF
NA	TRBV6-1	TRBJ2-3	NA	TGTGCCAGCAGTTCGAAACAGAGGTTGGATACGCAGTATTTT	CASSSKQRLDTQYF
TRBD1	TRBV5-6	TRBJ1-5	few	TGTGCCAGCAGCTTGTACCCCGGGACAGATAATCAGCCCCAGCATTTT	CASSLYPGTDNQPQHF
NA	TRBV28	TRBJ2-1	few	TGTGTCAGCCGGAGTAGCCCTCTCAATGAGCAGTTCTTC	CVSRSSPLNEQFF
NA	TRBV4-2	TRBJ2-3	NA	TGTGCCAGCAGCCAAGAGGGGGACGGGGATACGCAGTATTTT	CASSQEGDGDTQYF
NA	TRBV9	TRBJ2-7	many	TGTGCCAGCTGCCATCGGTTCCTCTACGAGCAGTACTTC	CASCHRFLYEQYF
NA	TRBV9	TRBJ2-1	many	TGTGCCAGCAGCGCGACGGCGATTTACAATGAGCAGTTCTTC	CASSATAIYNEQFF
TRBD1	TRBV12-3/TRBV12-4	TRBJ1-4	NA	TGTGCCAGCAGCCCGGACAGGCACCGGGAAAAACTGTTTTTT	CASSPDRHREKLFF
NA	TRBV7-2	TRBJ2-5	NA	TGTGCCAGCAGCCGTCAGCGAGAGACCCAGTACTTC	CASSRQRETQYF
NA	TRBV15	TRBJ1-1	few	TGTGCCACCAGCAGCAGGGTCGGGTTCACTGAAGCTTTCTTT	CATSSRVGFTEAFF
NA	TRBV12-3/TRBV12-4	TRBJ1-1	few	TGTGCCAGCAGTTTCGGGGGCCAGAATGAAGCTTTCTTT	CASSFGGQNEAFF
NA	TRBV2	TRBJ2-2	few	TGTGCCAGCAGTGACGGGAACACCGGGGAGCTGTTTTTT	CASSDGNTGELFF
NA	TRBV27	TRBJ2-7	few	TGTGCCAGCAGTTTATACACAGCACCCTACGAGCAGTACTTC	CASSLYTAPYEQYF
TRBD1	TRBV6-5	TRBJ1-1	few	TGTGCCAGCAGTCCTCACAGGGGTGACACTGAAGCTTTCTTT	CASSPHRGDTEAFF
TRBD2	TRBV12-3/TRBV12-4	TRBJ2-3	NA	TGTGCCAGCAGACCTGGACTAGAGACAGATACGCAGTATTTT	CASRPGLETDTQYF
NA	TRBV4-2	TRBJ2-1	NA	TGTGCCAGCAGCCAAGATGACAGAGGTGGTCAGTTCTTC	CASSQDDRGGQFF
NA	TRBV5-1	TRBJ1-1	NA	TGCGCCAGCAGCTCGACAGACTCGAACACTGAAACTTTCTTT	CASSSTDSNTETFF
TRBD1	TRBV20-1	TRBJ1-6	few	TGCAGTGCCAAAGGGGGCTTGGATTCACCCCTCCACTTT	CSAKGGLDSPLHF
TRBD2	TRBV7-2	TRBJ2-7	many	TGTGCCAGCAGCTTGGCCCCACTAGCGGGACGCTACGAGCAGTACTTC	CASSLAPLAGRYEQYF
NA	TRBV20-1	TRBJ1-2	NA	TGCAGTGCTAGTACAGGGAAAAACTATGGCTACACCTTC	CSASTGKNYGYTF
TRBD1	TRBV28	TRBJ2-3	NA	TGTGCCGCACGACAGGGGAAGAGGACAGATACGCAGTATTTT	CAARQGKRTDTQYF
NA	TRBV20-1	TRBJ2-5	many	TGCAGTGCTAGAGATATGGAGGGGGGCGCAGAGACCCAGTACTTC	CSARDMEGGAETQYF
NA	TRBV6-1	TRBJ2-2	NA	TGTGCCAGTTCGAGGGACTCCCTTCCCAGCGGGGAGCTGTTTTTT	CASSRDSLPSGELFF
NA	TRBV7-9	TRBJ1-2	few	TGTGCCAGCAGCCTCGACAGGCGGGGCTACACCTTC	CASSLDRRGYTF
NA	TRBV4-3	TRBJ2-1	NA	TGCGCCAGCAGCCTTCGTGAGGGAGTTGGCGAGCAGTTCTTC	CASSLREGVGEQFF
NA	TRBV7-9	TRBJ2-1	NA	TGTGCCAGCAGCTTAGACGGACGGGGTGAGCAGTTCTTC	CASSLDGRGEQFF
NA	TRBV20-1	TRBJ2-3	few	TGCAGTCCATTTTCAGGGGTCGGTTCAGATACGCAGTATTTT	CSPFSGVGSDTQYF
NA	TRBV5-1	TRBJ1-1	NA	TGCGCCAGCAGCTTGGAAGACCACGTAGCTTTCTTT	CASSLEDHVAFF
TRBD2	TRBV20-1	TRBJ2-7	many	TGCAGTGTTCGAAGCGGGAGGAACTCCTACGAGCAGTACTTC	CSVRSGRNSYEQYF
NA	TRBV20-1	TRBJ2-2	NA	TGCAGTGCCCGCCGGACAGTGGACCGCACCGGGGAGCTGTTTTTT	CSARRTVDRTGELFF
NA	TRBV28	TRBJ2-5	few	TGTGCCAGCACCCGGCCTGGAAGCCAAGAGACCCAGTACTTC	CASTRPGSQETQYF
NA	TRBV2	TRBJ2-1	few	TGTGCCAGCGTACCGGGACGAGATGAGCAGTTCTTC	CASVPGRDEQFF
NA	TRBV9	TRBJ1-1	NA	TGTGCCAGCAGCGTAGTAAGCGGGATCACTGAAGCTTTCTTT	CASSVVSGITEAFF
NA	TRBV21-1	TRBJ1-5	NA	TGTGCCAGCAGCAAAGCCGGGGGTAGCAATCAGCCCCAGCATTTT	CASSKAGGSNQPQHF
TRBD1	TRBV2	TRBJ2-1	once	TGTGCCAGCACCCCGGACAGGGCCCCCTACAATGGGCAGTTCTTC	CASTPDRAPYNGQFF
NA	TRBV5-1	TRBJ2-1	NA	TGCGCCAGCAGCCTGACGGGACTGATCTCCTACAATGAGCAGTTCTTC	CASSLTGLISYNEQFF
TRBD1	TRBV18	TRBJ2-5	NA	TGTGCCAGTAAAACAGGGGTCGGAGAGACCCAGTACTTC	CASKTGVGETQYF
NA	TRBV7-6	TRBJ2-7	NA	TGTGCCAGCAGCTTAGCGGCTGGGAAGTTCCACGAGCAGTACTTC	CASSLAAGKFHEQYF
NA	TRBV29-1	TRBJ2-4	NA	TGCGGCGTCGGCAGAGAAGCCAGAAACATTCAGTACTTC	CGVGREARNIQYF
TRBD1	TRBV27	TRBJ1-2	many	TGTGCCAGCAGACCGACAGGGATCGACGGCTACACCTTC	CASRPTGIDGYTF
NA	TRBV21-1	TRBJ2-5	many	TGTGCCAGCTTCACCCCGTGGCGGCCACAAGAGACCCAGTACTTC	CASFTPWRPQETQYF
TRBD2	TRBV6-2/TRBV6-3	TRBJ2-7	NA	TGTGCCAGCAGGTGGACTAGCGGGCCGTACGAGCAGTACTTC	CASRWTSGPYEQYF
NA	TRBV24-1	TRBJ2-3	NA	TGTGCCACCAGTGATCGGCAAGCAGATACGCAGTATTTT	CATSDRQADTQYF
TRBD1	TRBV24-1	TRBJ1-2	few	TGTGCCACCAGTGACACCGGGACAGGGTATGGCTACACCTTC	CATSDTGTGYGYTF
NA	TRBV28	TRBJ2-5	NA	TGTGCCAGCAGGCCTACAGGGTTCAAAGAGACCCTGTACTTC	CASRPTGFKETLYF
TRBD1	TRBV3-1	TRBJ2-5	many	TGTGCCAGCAGCCAACCGGGACAGGGTTTGAAGACCCAGTACTTC	CASSQPGQGLKTQYF
TRBD1	TRBV9	TRBJ2-3	NA	TGTGCCAGCAGCGCGGGGGACAGGGGGAGGGAGGATACGCAGTATTTT	CASSAGDRGREDTQYF
NA	TRBV12-5	TRBJ2-4	NA	TGTGCTAGTGGTTCATTCCGGGACAACAACAAAAACATTCAGTACTTC	CASGSFRDNNKNIQYF
NA	TRBV5-1	TRBJ2-1	few	TGCGCCAGCAGCTTGGATCCGTCGGTAGCTTCCAATGAGCAGTTCTTC	CASSLDPSVASNEQFF
NA	TRBV10-3	TRBJ2-5	many	TGTGCCATCAGTGGATCCCTCCGGGAGACCCAGTACTTC	CAISGSLRETQYF
NA	TRBV3-1	TRBJ2-4	many	TGTGCCAGCAGCCAAGCACGGAGCGGCCTAGCCAAAAACATTCAGTACTTC	CASSQARSGLAKNIQYF
NA	TRBV13	TRBJ2-7	few	TGTGCCAGCAGCTTAATGGCGGACGGTCCCTACGAGCAGTACTTC	CASSLMADGPYEQYF
NA	TRBV10-2	TRBJ1-4	NA	TGCGCCAGCAGTGATCGAAACAGCCCTAATGAAAAACTGTTTTTT	CASSDRNSPNEKLFF
TRBD2	TRBV5-1	TRBJ2-5	few	TGCGCCAGCAGCTTGGAGTCGGGGGGAGTGACCCAGTACTTC	CASSLESGGVTQYF
NA	TRBV7-2	TRBJ1-1	few	TGTGCCAGCAGCTTCAACGCGTACGGGGTTGAAGCTTTCTTT	CASSFNAYGVEAFF